This T cell receptor beta chain comes out of a study of T cells in localized non-small cell lung cancer. Regarding the study as a whole: Within adjacent lung there appeared a median around 55 of the top 100 tumor clones. Longer survival (overall) was linked to higher T cell density in blood. Owing to sequencing of a solitary tumor region, heterogeneity cannot be discounted.

In this sample, this clone turned up a few times. Its cognate antigen is unknown. The CDR3 length is 15 residues. Unmatched junction bases numbered 8, after V lost 7 bases and J lost 1 base. Germline V gene sequence: CDR1 MNHGY, CDR2 SAAAGT. Repertoires were generated with immunoSEQ multiplex PCR, while TCRdb's copy carries only in-frame clones and drops some. In the table there are some 1,500 clones, approximately 21% of which are singletons. The sample here was normal lung tissue next to the tumor, taken before any cancer treatment. The chain couples TRBV6-8 to TRBJ2-7; TRBD1 matches 9 bases. This TCR came from a woman aged 40-70 years with stage I lung adenocarcinoma. Here the CDR3 reads CASTDRGFRSYEQYF. The CDR3 DNA reads TGTGCCAGCACGGACAGGGGTTTTAGGTCCTACGAGCAGTACTTC.